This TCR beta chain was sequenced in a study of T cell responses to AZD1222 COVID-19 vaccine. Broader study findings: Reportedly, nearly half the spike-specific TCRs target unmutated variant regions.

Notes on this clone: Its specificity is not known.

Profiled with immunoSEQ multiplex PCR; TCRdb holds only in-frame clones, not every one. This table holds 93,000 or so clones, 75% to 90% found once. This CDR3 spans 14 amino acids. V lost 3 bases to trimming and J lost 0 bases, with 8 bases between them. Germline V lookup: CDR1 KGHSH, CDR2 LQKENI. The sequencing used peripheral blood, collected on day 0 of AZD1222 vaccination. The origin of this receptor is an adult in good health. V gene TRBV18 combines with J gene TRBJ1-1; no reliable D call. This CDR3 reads CASSPPILNTEAFF. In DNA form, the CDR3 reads TGTGCCAGCTCACCTCCCATACTGAACACTGAAGCTTTCTTT.